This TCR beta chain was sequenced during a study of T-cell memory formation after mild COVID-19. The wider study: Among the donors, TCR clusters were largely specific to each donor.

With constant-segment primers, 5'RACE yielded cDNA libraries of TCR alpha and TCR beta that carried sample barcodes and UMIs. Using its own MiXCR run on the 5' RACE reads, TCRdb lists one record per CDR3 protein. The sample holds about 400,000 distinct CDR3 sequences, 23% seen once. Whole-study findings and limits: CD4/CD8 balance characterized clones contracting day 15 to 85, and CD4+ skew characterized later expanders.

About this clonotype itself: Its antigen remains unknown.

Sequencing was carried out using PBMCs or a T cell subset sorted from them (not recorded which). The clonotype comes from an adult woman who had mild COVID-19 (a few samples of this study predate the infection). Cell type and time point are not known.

The CDR3, as DNA: TGTGCCAGCAGCTTAGCCCTAGGGAGGGGTGAAAAACTGTTTTTT. It encodes CASSLALGRGEKLFF. This sequence joins TRBV7-8 and TRBJ1-4; the D gene is possibly TRBD1 (5 bases). This CDR3 has 15 residues. Germline loops: CDR1 SGHVS, CDR2 FQNEAQ. V was shortened by 0 bases and J by 7 bases, with 12 bases between the two germline ends.